Detailed here is one TCR beta chain. Germline V gives CDR1 SGHTA, CDR2 FQGNSA. This CDR3 has 15 residues. Trimming took off 0 bases at V and 0 bases at J, with 7 bases between the two ends. Original processing methods: Amplification of reference gene primers provided the estimated nucleated cell counts. Data came from immunoSEQ multiplex PCR; TCRdb stores just in-frame clones and leaves some out. The V and J calls and clone size were taken over from that table, and D and trimming were inferred from the DNA. The sample yields around 700,000 clones, over 80% seen once. This entry comes from a study of blood T cell repertoires in COVID-19. Across the whole study: Acute and convalescent COVID-19 samples came from the United States, Italy and Spain. Sample material is recorded as cDNA or gDNA derived from T cells, B-cell-depleted T cells, or PBMCs.

The source material was peripheral blood. The sequence derives from a woman aged 18-30 years with acute or convalescent COVID-19. The chain joins TRBV7-2 to TRBJ2-3; D not resolved. Here the CDR3 DNA reads TGTGCCAGCAGCTTAGCTATTTCTAGCACAGATACGCAGTATTTT. It codes for CASSLAISSTDTQYF.